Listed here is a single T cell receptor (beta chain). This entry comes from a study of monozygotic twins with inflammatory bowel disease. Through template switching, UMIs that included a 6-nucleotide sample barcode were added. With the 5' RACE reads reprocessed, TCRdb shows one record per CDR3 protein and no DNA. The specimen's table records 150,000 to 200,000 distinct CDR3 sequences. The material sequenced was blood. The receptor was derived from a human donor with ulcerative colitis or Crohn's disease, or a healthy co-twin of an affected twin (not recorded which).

CDR3 amino acids: CASSLVVGANSGANVLTF. The chain carries TRBV11-2 and TRBJ2-6; without DNA, the TCRdb call of TRBD1 cannot be checked. Germline assignment: CDR1 SGHAT and CDR2 FQNNGV. This CDR3 has 18 residues.